Listed here are 5 T cell receptor beta chains from one sample, sequenced in a study of glioma-infiltrating T cells. Using RNA template, CDR3s of TCR alpha and beta were amplified with iRepertoire arm-PCR. TCRdb re-analysed the multiplex PCR reads in MiXCR, keeping a single row per CDR3 protein. The table has about 89,000 distinct CDR3 sequences, about 23% seen once. Sequenced material: glioma tissue, nonneoplastic brain tissue, or PBMCs (not recorded which). The receptors were sampled from a human donor with low-grade glioma or glioblastoma, undergoing nonglioma brain surgery, or in good health (not recorded which).

A few counts support this clonotype. The rearrangement uses TRBV12-3 or TRBV12-4 and TRBJ2-2; tentative D call: TRBD2 (6 bases). The CDR3 has 16 residues. Deletions cut 2 bases from V and 0 bases from J, with 10 bases between. Here the CDR3 reads CASSLLAMANTGELFF. The CDR3, as DNA: TGTGCCAGCAGTTTACTAGCGATGGCGAACACCGGGGAGCTGTTTTTT.

This clonotype is a singleton in its sample. This chain joins TRBV4-2 and TRBJ1-2; 9 nucleotides agree with TRBD1. Germline V gene lookup returns CDR1 LGHNA and CDR2 YNFKEQ. Trimming at V came to 2 bases and at J to 8 bases, leaving 15 bases not matched to a gene. This CDR3 is built from 17 residues. The CDR3 spells CASSQNILTGGSEGYTF. The CDR3 nucleotides are TGTGCCAGCAGCCAAAATATTTTGACAGGGGGGAGTGAGGGCTACACCTTC.

This clonotype was counted many times. The V and J genes are TRBV20-1 and TRBJ1-4; perhaps TRBD1 as D (6 bases). Germline V gene data show CDR1 as DFQATT and CDR2 as SNEGSKA (reference sequence). The CDR3 is 13 residues long. Trimming left V 5 bases short and J 3 bases short, with 10 bases between. CDR3 protein: CSALRGSNEKLFF. For the CDR3, the DNA is TGCAGTGCTCTCAGGGGTTCTAATGAAAAACTGTTTTTT.

Of note for this clonotype: The CDR3 does not close with the conserved phenylalanine or tryptophan, likely indicating a read error. This rearrangement joins TRBV2 to TRBJ1-5; a possible D gene is TRBD1 (5 bases). CDR3 length: 15 amino acids. V was clipped by 6 bases and J by 2 bases, with 14 bases between them. Germline values: CDR1 SNHLY, CDR2 FYNNEI. Here the CDR3 DNA reads TGTGCCAGCAGCCGGGGAGGGGATCGCAATCAGCCCCAGCATCTT. Translation gives CASSRGGDRNQPQHL.

The CDR3 DNA sequence: TGCGCCAGCAGCCGGGGACAGCAAGAGACCCAGTACTTC. It specifies CASSRGQQETQYF. V is TRBV5-1 and J is TRBJ2-5; 7 bases line up with TRBD1. The length of the CDR3 is 13 residues. Trimming cost V 4 bases and J 2 bases; bases outside gene matches: 2. The germline CDR1 and CDR2 sequences are SGHRS and YFSETQ. The full variable domain, in which reference TRBV5-1 and TRBJ2-5 provide the parts outside the CDR3, is KAGVTQTPRYLIKTRGQQVTLSCSPISGHRSVSWYQQTPGQGLQFLFEYFSETQRNKGNFPGRFSGRQFSNSRSEMNVSTLELGDSALYLCASSRGQQETQYFGPGTRLLVL.